These T cell receptor beta chains were read from a single sample in a study of graft-versus-host responses after intestinal transplantation. Which antigens these TCRs recognize remains unknown. TCRdb keeps only in-frame clones here, not all; method: immunoSEQ multiplex PCR. This sample carries 85,000 to 100,000 clones, roughly 92% of them seen once, and the ten largest clones take around 0.07%. The starting material was unstimulated CD8+ T cells sorted from spleen or lymph node cells, obtained before transplant. Receptor source: a human donor who was the organ donor for an intestinal transplant. The CDR3 runs from the conserved cysteine through the conserved F or W. A D gene is named only where the DNA matches it firmly. Clone size is shown for a subset of rows, as once, few, many or a class of expanded clone.

. | TRBJ2-7 | 18 | TRBV4-1 | TRBD2 | CASSQGWPSGSISYEQYF | TGCGCCAGCAGCCAAGGATGGCCTAGCGGGAGTATCTCCTACGAGCAGTACTTC
. | TRBJ2-3 | 11 | TRBV2 | . | CATQGLDTQYF | TGTGCCACCCAGGGGTTAGATACGCAGTATTTT
. | TRBJ2-7 | 14 | TRBV10-2 | TRBD1 | CASVTGTGSYEQYF | TGCGCCAGCGTCACCGGGACAGGGTCCTACGAGCAGTACTTC
. | TRBJ2-1 | 15 | TRBV19 | TRBD2 | CASSILAGGSDEQFF | TGTGCCAGTAGTATACTAGCGGGGGGGTCGGATGAGCAGTTCTTC
. | TRBJ1-2 | 18 | TRBV7-2 | . | CASSQEWVEAQGLYGYTF | TGTGCCAGCAGCCAAGAATGGGTAGAAGCCCAGGGATTATATGGCTACACCTTC
. | TRBJ2-7 | 13 | TRBV7-8 | TRBD1 | CASSDRGQYEQYF | TGTGCCAGCAGTGACAGGGGCCAATACGAGCAGTACTTC
. | TRBJ2-2 | 15 | TRBV5-1 | TRBD1 | CASSTGQEHTGELFF | TGCGCCAGCAGCACCGGACAGGAGCACACCGGGGAGCTGTTTTTT
. | TRBJ1-1 | 16 | TRBV7-7 | TRBD1 | CASSTRGTDQNTEAFF | TGTGCTAGCAGCACCCGGGGGACAGATCAGAACACTGAAGCTTTCTTT
. | TRBJ1-1 | 15 | TRBV7-9 | . | CASSLRTELNTEAFF | TGTGCCAGCAGCCTAAGGACAGAGTTGAACACTGAAGCTTTCTTT
. | TRBJ2-7 | 16 | TRBV5-4 | TRBD1 | CASSLDPHRGEGEQYF | TGTGCCAGCAGCTTGGATCCCCACAGGGGAGAAGGCGAGCAGTACTTC
. | TRBJ2-5 | 13 | TRBV7-9 | TRBD2 | CASIGLAERAQYF | TGTGCCAGCATTGGACTAGCGGAGAGGGCCCAGTACTTC
. | TRBJ1-4 | 14 | TRBV25-1 | TRBD1 | CASSEWTGNEKLFF | TGTGCCAGCAGTGAATGGACAGGGAATGAAAAACTGTTTTTT
. | TRBJ1-1 | 16 | TRBV28 | . | CASSPPPGTRYFGAFF | TGTGCCAGCAGCCCCCCCCCGGGGACTCGGTATTTCGGAGCTTTCTTT
. | TRBJ2-3 | 15 | TRBV7-6 | . | CASSLGGQYTDTQYF | TGTGCCAGCAGCTTAGGGGGGCAGTACACAGATACGCAGTATTTT
. | TRBJ2-7 | 22 | TRBV28 | . | CASSLPNEAGTQKWRGSYEQYF | TGTGCCAGCAGTTTACCCAACGAAGCCGGGACGCAGAAATGGAGGGGCTCCTACGAGCAGTACTTC
. | TRBJ1-4 | 18 | TRBV19 | TRBD1 | CASSFEDGDRETNEKLFF | TGTGCCAGTAGTTTTGAAGATGGGGACAGGGAAACTAATGAAAAACTGTTTTTT
. | TRBJ1-1 | 13 | TRBV19 | . | CASSGSGGPEAFF | TGTGCCAGTAGTGGGTCGGGGGGCCCTGAAGCTTTCTTT
once | TRBJ2-7 | 14 | TRBV28 | TRBD1 | CASSPLTGSDEQYF | TGTGCCAGCAGCCCCCTGACAGGGAGCGACGAGCAGTACTTC
. | TRBJ2-3 | 13 | TRBV9 | . | CASSGGTTDTQYF | TGTGCCAGCAGCGGAGGGACAACAGATACGCAGTATTTT
few | TRBJ1-4 | 14 | TRBV6-5 | . | CASSKRPEREKLFF | TGTGCCAGCAGCAAACGTCCGGAGCGTGAAAAACTGTTTTTT
. | TRBJ2-3 | 15 | TRBV27 | TRBD2 | CASRTTGGRADTQYF | TGTGCCAGCAGGACAACGGGAGGTAGGGCAGATACGCAGTATTTT
. | TRBJ2-1 | 15 | TRBV5-4 | TRBD2 | CASSSAGVLYNEQFF | TGTGCCAGCAGCTCAGCGGGGGTCCTCTACAATGAGCAGTTCTTC
. | TRBJ2-5 | 14 | TRBV7-8 | . | CASSPRQFQETQYF | TGTGCCAGCAGCCCCCGACAGTTCCAAGAGACCCAGTACTTC
. | TRBJ1-1 | 11 | TRBV20-1 | . | CSAPLNTEAFF | TGCAGTGCTCCTCTTAACACTGAAGCTTTCTTT
. | TRBJ2-1 | 14 | TRBV13 | . | CASSSGTPYNEQFF | TGTGCCAGCAGCTCCGGGACTCCCTACAATGAGCAGTTCTTC
. | TRBJ2-1 | 16 | TRBV28 | TRBD1 | CASRRTGGLSYNEQFF | TGTGCCAGCAGGCGGACAGGGGGGCTCTCCTACAATGAGCAGTTCTTC
. | TRBJ2-2 | 13 | TRBV19 | . | CASSMAGTGELFF | TGTGCCAGTAGTATGGCAGGAACCGGGGAGCTGTTTTTT
. | TRBJ2-7 | 18 | TRBV4-1 | TRBD2 | CASSHGTSGMKSYYEQYF | TGCGCCAGCAGCCATGGGACTAGCGGGATGAAATCTTACTACGAGCAGTACTTC
. | TRBJ2-1 | 15 | TRBV5-6 | TRBD2 | CASSPWGGGPNEQFF | TGTGCCAGCAGCCCATGGGGGGGAGGCCCCAATGAGCAGTTCTTC
. | TRBJ2-1 | 15 | TRBV7-9 | . | CASSSERGGGNEQFF | TGTGCCAGCAGCTCAGAGCGGGGAGGGGGCAATGAGCAGTTCTTC